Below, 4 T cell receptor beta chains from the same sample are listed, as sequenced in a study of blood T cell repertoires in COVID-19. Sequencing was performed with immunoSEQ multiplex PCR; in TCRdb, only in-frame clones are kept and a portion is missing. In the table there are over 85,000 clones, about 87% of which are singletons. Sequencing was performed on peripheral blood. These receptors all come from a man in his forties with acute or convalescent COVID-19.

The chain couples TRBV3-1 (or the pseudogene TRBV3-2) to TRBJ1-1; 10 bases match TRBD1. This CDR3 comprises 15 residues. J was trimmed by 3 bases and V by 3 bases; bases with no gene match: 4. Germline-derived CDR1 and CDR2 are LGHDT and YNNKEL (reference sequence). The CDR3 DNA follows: TGTGCCAGCAGCCAGGACAGGGGGTCGGACACTGAAGCTTTCTTT. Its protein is CASSQDRGSDTEAFF.

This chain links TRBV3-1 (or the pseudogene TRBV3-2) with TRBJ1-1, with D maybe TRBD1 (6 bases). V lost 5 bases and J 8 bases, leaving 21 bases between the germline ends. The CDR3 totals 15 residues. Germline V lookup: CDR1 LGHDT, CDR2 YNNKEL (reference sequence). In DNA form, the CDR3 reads TGTGCCAGCAGCGAAGGGGGGCGAAGGGAAGGGGAAGCTTTCTTT. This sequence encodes CASSEGGRREGEAFF.

The CDR3 here is CASSLAPGGQNEQYF. CDR3 nucleotides: TGTGCCAGCAGCCTGGCCCCCGGAGGGCAGAACGAGCAGTACTTC. The rearrangement uses TRBV5-6 and TRBJ2-7; the D gene is possibly TRBD2 (6 bases). V was clipped by 4 bases and J by 5 bases, with 19 bases between them. Germline values: CDR1 SGHDT, CDR2 YYEEEE. The CDR3 has 15 residues.

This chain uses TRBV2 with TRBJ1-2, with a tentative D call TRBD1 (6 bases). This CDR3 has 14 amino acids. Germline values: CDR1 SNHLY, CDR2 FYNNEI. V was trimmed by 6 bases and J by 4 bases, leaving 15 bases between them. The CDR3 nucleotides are TGTGCCAGCAGCCCCGGGGGGGCACTCTATGGCTACACCTTC. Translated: CASSPGGALYGYTF.